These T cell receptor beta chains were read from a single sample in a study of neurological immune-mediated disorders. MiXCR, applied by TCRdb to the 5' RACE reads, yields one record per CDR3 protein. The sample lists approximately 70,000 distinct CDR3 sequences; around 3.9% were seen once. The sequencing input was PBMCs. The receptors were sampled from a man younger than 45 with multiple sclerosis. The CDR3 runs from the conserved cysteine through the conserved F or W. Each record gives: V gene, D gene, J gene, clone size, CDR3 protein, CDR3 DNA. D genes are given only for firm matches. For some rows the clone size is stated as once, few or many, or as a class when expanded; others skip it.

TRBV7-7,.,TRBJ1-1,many,CASSPQGNTEAFF,TGTGCCAGCAGCCCCCAGGGTAACACTGAAGCTTTCTTT
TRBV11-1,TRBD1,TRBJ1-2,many,CASSPDRDVEIYGYTF,TGTGCCAGCAGCCCCGACAGGGACGTTGAGATCTATGGCTACACCTTC
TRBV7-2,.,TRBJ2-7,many,CASSLGLGEQYF,TGTGCCAGCAGCTTAGGATTGGGCGAGCAGTACTTC
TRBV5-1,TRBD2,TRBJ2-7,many,CASSPGTSGTYEQYF,TGCGCCAGCAGCCCCGGGACTAGCGGCACCTACGAGCAGTACTTC
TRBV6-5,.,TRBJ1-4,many,CATRAQEGKLFF,TGTGCCACCCGGGCCCAAGAGGGAAAACTGTTTTTT
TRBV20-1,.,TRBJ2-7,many,CSARDSRVGEQYF,TGCAGTGCTAGAGATTCCAGGGTGGGGGAGCAGTACTTC
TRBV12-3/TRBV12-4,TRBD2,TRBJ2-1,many,CASSLGLAGQFF,TGTGCCAGCAGCCTGGGCCTAGCGGGTCAGTTCTTC
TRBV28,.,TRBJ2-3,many,CASSLTGQTQYF,TGTGCCAGCAGTCTAACAGGGCAAACGCAGTATTTT
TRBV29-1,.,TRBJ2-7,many,CSVSDSSYEQYF,TGCAGCGTAAGCGACTCCTCTTACGAGCAGTACTTC
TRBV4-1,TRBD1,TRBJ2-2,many,CASSDSMTGGLTGELFF,TGCGCCAGCAGCGACTCCATGACAGGGGGTTTAACCGGGGAGCTGTTTTTT
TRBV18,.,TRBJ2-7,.,CASSPPTNLPEQYF,TGTGCCAGCTCACCACCGACTAACCTACCCGAGCAGTACTTC
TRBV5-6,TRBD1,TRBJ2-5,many,CASSLDRVETQYF,TGTGCCAGCAGCCTGGACAGGGTAGAGACCCAGTACTTC
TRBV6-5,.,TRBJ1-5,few,CASSYSITGNQPQNF,TGTGCCAGCAGTTACTCGATAACGGGCAATCAGCCCCAGAATTTT
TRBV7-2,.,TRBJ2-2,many,CASSLEGYGELFF,TGTGCCAGCAGCTTAGAAGGATACGGGGAGCTGTTTTTT
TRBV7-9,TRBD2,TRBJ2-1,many,CASSELAGGYNEQFF,TGTGCCAGCAGCGAACTAGCGGGGGGTTACAATGAGCAGTTCTTC
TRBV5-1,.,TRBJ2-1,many,CASSLDLYNEQFF,TGCGCCAGCAGCTTGGATTTATACAATGAGCAGTTCTTC
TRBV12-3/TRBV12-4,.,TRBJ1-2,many,CASPGLWGHGYTF,TGTGCCAGCCCAGGGCTCTGGGGGCATGGCTACACCTTC
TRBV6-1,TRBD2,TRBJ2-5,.,CASSETSGGIETQYF,TGTGCCAGCAGCGAGACTAGCGGGGGAATAGAGACCCAGTACTTC
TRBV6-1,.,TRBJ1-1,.,CASSQFPGARAFF,TGTGCCAGCAGCCAATTTCCCGGGGCAAGGGCTTTCTTT
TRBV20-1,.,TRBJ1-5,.,CSAGYSPSQPQNF,TGCAGTGCTGGTTACTCCCCAAGTCAGCCCCAGAATTTT